This T cell receptor (beta chain) was identified during a study of blood T cell repertoires in COVID-19. The table came from immunoSEQ multiplex PCR; TCRdb's copy has only in-frame clones and leaves some out. The data show approximately 110,000 clones, just over 70% seen once. This clonotype originated in a human donor with acute or convalescent COVID-19. The donor label of this sample is uncertain. The sequenced sample consisted of peripheral blood.

CDR3 sequence (DNA): TGTGCCAGCAGCCCGGAAAGGGGGGGCACCGGGGAGCTGTTTTTT. Amino acid sequence: CASSPERGGTGELFF. The chain recombines TRBV9 with TRBJ2-2; tentatively, D is TRBD2 (7 bases). This CDR3 region has 15 residues. The germline V and J ends were trimmed by 4 bases and 4 bases, with 14 bases remaining between them. CDR1 and CDR2 from the germline V gene are SGDLS and YYNGEE.